This T cell receptor beta chain was sequenced in a study of CD8 T cells in ankylosing spondylitis. General study points: For ankylosing spondylitis blood, a TCR beta motif of 7 or 8 highly homologous variants appeared characteristic.

A word on this clonotype: Its antigen remains unidentified.

Generation of TCR beta libraries employed quantitative 5'-RACE incorporating molecular barcodes. TCRdb used MiXCR to reprocess the 5' RACE reads, holding one entry per CDR3 protein. The data contain fewer than 750,000 distinct CDR3 sequences, 19% of them singletons. CDR1 and CDR2 from the germline V gene are MGHRA and YSYEKL. CDR3 length: 15 amino acids. Trimming pared 3 bases from V and 1 base from J, leaving 12 bases between. The rearrangement joins TRBV4-1 to TRBJ1-1; TRBD1 might be the D (5 bases). The sequenced sample consisted of blood, either unsorted or a sorted T cell fraction (not recorded which). This receptor was taken from a male donor with ankylosing spondylitis. In DNA, the CDR3 is TGCGCCAGCAGCCAGAGCTGGGGGGGGAACACTGAAGCTTTCTTT. It codes for CASSQSWGGNTEAFF.